A selection of T cell receptor beta chains follows, all from one sample in a study of blood T cell repertoires in COVID-19. Using immunoSEQ multiplex PCR, the repertoire was profiled, and TCRdb retains in-frame clones only, with some absent. Of roughly 100,000 clones in the sample, around four fifths are singletons; the top ten hold around 12%. Specimen: peripheral blood. The source of these receptors is a human donor in a cohort sampled during active COVID-19. CDR3s include the opening cysteine and the closing phenylalanine or tryptophan. The order of the fields is J gene, V gene, CDR3 protein.

>TRBJ1-6|TRBV19
CASSTSGVGNSPLHF
>TRBJ2-1|TRBV9
CASSDPGGVPHNEQFF
>TRBJ2-5|TRBV6-4
CASSAQGAPLETQYF
>TRBJ1-1|TRBV5-5
CASSAAVGVGGNTEAFF
>TRBJ2-7|TRBV7-2
CASSSKAGGHEQYF
>TRBJ2-3|TRBV2
CASSREQGPDTQYF
>TRBJ2-5|TRBV30
CAWTTGLSSETQYF
>TRBJ2-5|TRBV5-1
CASSPGGSGGTETQYF
>TRBJ1-1|TRBV7-9
CASSLRTGETEAFF
>TRBJ1-3|TRBV5-1
CASSFSAGRGNTIYF
>TRBJ1-3|TRBV5-6
CASSSTGSVGNTIYF
>TRBJ1-2|TRBV12-3/TRBV12-4
CASIPDRGHGYTF
>TRBJ2-1|TRBV5-1
CASSRDRLGGEQFF
>TRBJ1-4|TRBV4-1
CASSQVPGGNEKLFF
>TRBJ2-1|TRBV19
CAIPRGDRVARGEYNEQFF
>TRBJ1-1|TRBV27
CASRHGNTEAFF
>TRBJ2-2|TRBV7-8
CASSSPGQGAGELFF
>TRBJ2-3|TRBV11-3
CASSLDGIAGGLSDTQYF
>TRBJ1-2|TRBV9
CASSVDPGVPPNYGYTF
>TRBJ2-7|TRBV6-5
CAIYRGPYEQYF
>TRBJ1-3|TRBV18
CASSPQGQASGNTIYF
>TRBJ1-4|TRBV7-2
CASSLDSWDEKLFF
>TRBJ2-2|TRBV9
CASSPKSGGGGELFF
>TRBJ1-5|TRBV7-8
CASSLDTGGAGQPQHF
>TRBJ2-1|TRBV9
CASSVRGFGNEQFF
>TRBJ2-1|TRBV5-4
CASSPGDRGNEQFF
>TRBJ2-7|TRBV19
CASSIDPRAGAHPSYEQYF
>TRBJ1-1|TRBV27
CASTGQGARRAFF
>TRBJ1-2|TRBV28
CASSPKLRASYGYTF
>TRBJ1-2|TRBV27
CASSGNRGNYGYTF
>TRBJ2-3|TRBV5-1
CASSSALAGGSTDTQYF
>TRBJ1-3|TRBV2
CASRIDSGNTIYF
>TRBJ1-2|TRBV4-3
CASSQDHGAEYLSHTF
>TRBJ1-2|TRBV27
CASSLSQGLMSYGYTF
>TRBJ1-1|TRBV10-3
CAISEARTGGNTEAFF
>TRBJ1-1|TRBV20-1
CSASNRDRGTEAFF
>TRBJ2-2|TRBV3-1/TRBV3-2
CASSQRTTGSGTGELFF
>TRBJ1-1|TRBV9
CASSVENNEAFF
>TRBJ2-5|TRBV3-1/TRBV3-2
CASSQSLAGAGETQYF
>TRBJ1-2|TRBV3-1/TRBV3-2
CASSQGSGANYGYTF
>TRBJ2-7|TRBV7-2
CASSPTSGGVYEQYF
>TRBJ2-3|TRBV13
CASSLVSGGSTDTQYF
>TRBJ1-2|TRBV5-8
CASRKAGGYGYTF
>TRBJ1-4|TRBV29-1
CSVGRQGEKLFF
>TRBJ2-1|TRBV9
CASSEGVGLYEQFF
>TRBJ1-1|TRBV5-5
CASSPTPGQAGTEAFF
>TRBJ2-5|TRBV6-5
CASSIQGTRQETQYF
>TRBJ2-5|TRBV11-2
CASTKTRSRETQYF
>TRBJ1-2|TRBV4-1
CASSQDWGRGHGGYTF
>TRBJ1-5|TRBV5-1
CASSLQGGNQPQHF
>TRBJ1-5|TRBV2
CASGRGQGGNQPQHF
>TRBJ2-7|TRBV5-4
CASSLSAGGLGEQYF
>TRBJ2-2|TRBV9
CASSPRGLDTGELFF
>TRBJ2-2|TRBV5-4
CASSGNRANTGELFF
>TRBJ1-1|TRBV7-2
CASRSLAGIEAFF
>TRBJ2-6|TRBV10-3
CAVTSGGSGANVLTF
>TRBJ1-2|TRBV2
CASSGRQGNGYTF